This TCR beta chain came from a study of OX40 agonist ivuxolimab in advanced cancers. The study's findings and limits: At doses 0.1 to 3.0 mg/kg, CD4+ and CD8+ clones expanded.

Note on this clone: Its matching antigen is unknown.

With 7 bases clipped from V and 2 bases from J, the junction kept 4 bases outside the gene matches. The CDR3 has 15 amino acids. Germline V gene data show CDR1 as SGHTA and CDR2 as FQGNSA. The repertoire was sequenced with immunoSEQ multiplex PCR; TCRdb's copy has only in-frame clones and lacks some. The top ten clones hold around 0.32% of a sample with over 95,000 clones, roughly 91% of them seen once. The chain joins TRBV7-2 to TRBJ2-4; 11 bases map to TRBD2. The specimen comprised CD4+ or CD8+ T cells sorted from blood, sampled in a trial of the OX40 agonist ivuxolimab. This clonotype originated in an adult with an advanced solid tumor such as melanoma, head and neck, liver or kidney cancer. Written as DNA, the CDR3 is TGTGCCAGCAACCGACTAGCGGGGACCAAAAACATTCAGTACTTC. This gives the protein CASNRLAGTKNIQYF.